What follows are 20 T cell receptor beta chains derived from one specimen sequenced in a study of blood T cell repertoires in COVID-19. The table came from immunoSEQ multiplex PCR; TCRdb's copy has only in-frame clones and leaves some out. The repertoire consists of about 200,000 clones, with 82% occurring once and the leading ten covering 6% to 8%. What was sequenced was peripheral blood. These receptors were collected from a human donor with acute or convalescent COVID-19. The donor label of this sample is uncertain.

The chain joins TRBV10-3 to TRBJ2-3; 9 nucleotides line up with TRBD2. CDR1 ENHRY and CDR2 SYGVKD come from the germline V gene. The length of the CDR3 is 13 residues. V was clipped by 7 bases and J by 5 bases; unmatched bases: 4. This chain's CDR3 is CAITRTSVDTQYF. In DNA, the CDR3 is TGTGCCATCACTCGGACTAGCGTAGATACGCAGTATTTT.

This clone was detected only once. The chain couples TRBV2 to TRBJ1-4; D is perhaps TRBD1 (5 bases). V lost 5 bases to trimming and J lost 3 bases, with 19 bases between them. This CDR3 comprises 17 residues. Germline V gives CDR1 SNHLY, CDR2 FYNNEI. This chain's CDR3 is CASSFTGGGKANEKLFF. The DNA for the CDR3 is TGTGCCAGCAGTTTTACAGGTGGGGGGAAGGCTAATGAAAAACTGTTTTTT. Filled out from reference TRBV2 and TRBJ1-4, the complete variable domain reads EPEVTQTPSHQVTQMGQEVILRCVPISNHLYFYWYRQILGQKVEFLVSFYNNEISEKSEIFDDQFSVERPDGSNFTLKIRSTKLEDSAMYFCASSFTGGGKANEKLFFGSGTQLSVL.

The chain carries TRBV3-1 (or the pseudogene TRBV3-2) and TRBJ2-2; TRBD2 aligns across 7 bases. CDR1 is LGHDT and CDR2 is YNNKEL in the germline V gene (reference sequence). J was trimmed by 0 bases and V by 4 bases; bases with no gene match: 2. The CDR3 sequence is 15 residues long. Here the CDR3 reads CASSPSGTNTGELFF. CDR3 bases: TGTGCCAGCAGCCCTAGCGGCACGAACACCGGGGAGCTGTTTTTT.

This chain links TRBV27 with TRBJ2-3; TRBD2 aligns across 8 bases. The CDR3 contains 17 residues. In germline, CDR1 is MNHEY, CDR2 SMNVEV (reference sequence). Germline trimming cut 4 bases from V and 3 bases from J; bases unmatched to any gene: 12. In DNA, the CDR3 is TGTGCCAGCAGTTCCTACCCAGGGACGGGAGGGACAGATACGCAGTATTTT. It is translated as CASSSYPGTGGTDTQYF.

The chain links TRBV6-5 to TRBJ1-5; the D is unclear. The CDR3 loop spans 11 amino acids. The V end was cut by 8 bases, the J end by 5 bases, with 7 bases between. Germline V lookup: CDR1 MNHEY, CDR2 SVGAGI. In DNA form, the CDR3 reads TGTGCCAGCGGCAGTTATCAGCCCCAGCATTTT. Translation gives CASGSYQPQHF.

The chain carries TRBV12-3 or TRBV12-4 and TRBJ1-1, with D perhaps matching TRBD1 (5 bases). The CDR3 length is 13 residues. V lost 0 bases and J lost 13, with 15 bases in between. CDR3 nucleotide sequence: TGTGCCAGCAGTTTAGCGGGAAGGGGCAATGATTTCTTT. This gives the protein CASSLAGRGNDFF.

The rearrangement joins TRBV5-6 to TRBJ1-1; TRBD1 might be the D (6 bases). The CDR3 contains 15 residues. CDR1 and CDR2 (germline): SGHDT, YYEEEE. Trimming stripped 3 bases from V and 2 bases from J, with 14 bases between. The CDR3 nucleotides are TGTGCCAGCAGCTCGGCTGGGGGCCTAAACACTGAAGCTTTCTTT. Residues: CASSSAGGLNTEAFF.

The chain links TRBV10-3 to TRBJ1-1, with D perhaps TRBD1 (5 bases). V gave up 5 bases and J gave up 3 bases, with 13 bases separating them. This CDR3 is built from 14 residues. Germline V lookup: CDR1 ENHRY, CDR2 SYGVKD. CDR3 in DNA: TGTGCCATCAGTACTTTACCGGGGGACACTGAAGCTTTCTTT. It specifies CAISTLPGDTEAFF.

The chain couples TRBV5-4 to TRBJ2-1, with a possible D match to TRBD1 (5 bases). V dropped 2 bases and J dropped 4 bases, with 10 bases sitting between them. CDR3 length: 14 residues. CDR1 SGHNT and CDR2 YYREEE come from the germline V gene (reference sequence). Here the CDR3 reads CASSFQGRYNEQFF. Here the CDR3 DNA reads TGTGCCAGCAGCTTTCAGGGAAGGTACAATGAGCAGTTCTTC.

V is TRBV7-2 and J is TRBJ2-5; D unresolved. Trimming cost V 2 bases and J 4 bases, with 5 bases left between them. Germline CDR1 is SGHTA and CDR2 is FQGNSA. The CDR3 covers 12 residues. CDR3 residues: CASSLRRETQYF. CDR3 DNA: TGTGCCAGCAGCTTACGTCGAGAGACCCAGTACTTC.

The CDR3 nucleotides read TGTGCCAGCAGCCCGAACAATAACTATGGCTACACCTTC. Residues: CASSPNNNYGYTF. This chain connects TRBV28 to TRBJ1-2; D remains ambiguous. CDR1 is MDHEN, CDR2 SYDVKM, per germline. V lost 6 bases and J lost 1, with 9 bases in between. CDR3 length: 13 amino acids.

This chain links TRBV7-2 with TRBJ1-5; 7 nucleotides agree with TRBD1. This CDR3 region has 15 residues. Germline values: CDR1 SGHTA, CDR2 FQGNSA. V gave up 5 bases and J gave up 3 bases; unmatched junction bases: 7. CDR3 protein: CASSLMDRFNQPQHF. CDR3 coding DNA: TGTGCCAGCAGCCTAATGGACAGGTTCAATCAGCCCCAGCATTTT.

V is TRBV28 and J is TRBJ2-7, with 10 bases identical to TRBD1. The germline V gene has CDR1 MDHEN and CDR2 SYDVKM. The CDR3 has 15 amino acids. The ends lost 6 bases at V and 6 bases at J; junction bases unmatched: 11. CDR3 in DNA: TGTGCCAGCAGCGCCCTTGGGACAGGGGTCTCCGAGCAGTACTTC. Its translation: CASSALGTGVSEQYF. The full variable domain, its missing parts supplied by reference TRBV28 and TRBJ2-7, is DVKVTQSSRYLVKRTGEKVFLECVQDMDHENMFWYRQDPGLGLRLIYFSYDVKMKEKGDIPEGYSVSREKKERFSLILESASTNQTSMYLCASSALGTGVSEQYFGPGTRLTVT.

V and J are TRBV18 and TRBJ1-4; 7 bases map to TRBD1. Germline CDR1 reads KGHSH; CDR2 reads LQKENI. Unmatched junction bases numbered 5, after V lost 5 bases and J lost 8 bases. This CDR3 contains 13 residues. In DNA, the CDR3 is TGTGCCAGCTCAACGACAGGGCAGGAAAAACTGTTTTTT. Translating gives CASSTTGQEKLFF.

The chain combines TRBV19 with TRBJ1-2; a possible D gene is TRBD1 (6 bases). Deletions cut 5 bases from V and 7 bases from J, with 17 bases between. This CDR3 contains 14 residues. CDR1 LNHDA and CDR2 SQIVND come from the germline V gene (reference sequence). CDR3 loop: CASSGQTGKSGYTF. CDR3 nucleotide sequence: TGTGCCAGTAGTGGACAAACAGGGAAATCTGGCTACACCTTC.

The V and J genes are TRBV28 and TRBJ2-3, with D tentatively TRBD2 (7 bases). CDR3 size: 17 residues. The germline V gene encodes CDR1 MDHEN and CDR2 SYDVKM. With 5 bases removed from V and 3 bases from J, the gap between germline ends came to 21 bases. The CDR3 nucleotides are TGTGCCAGCAGTCCGATGGGGGGGGCTGAAAAAACAGATACGCAGTATTTT. This sequence encodes CASSPMGGAEKTDTQYF.

This sequence joins TRBV7-8 and TRBJ1-5; 10 bases agree with TRBD1. V lost 2 bases to trimming and J lost 2 bases; unmatched junction nucleotides: 3. Germline V gene lookup returns CDR1 SGHVS and CDR2 FQNEAQ. CDR3 length: 16 residues. The CDR3 reads CASSLRDRGGNQPQHF. The CDR3 region has the DNA TGTGCCAGCAGCTTACGGGACAGGGGTGGCAATCAGCCCCAGCATTTT.

The rearrangement uses TRBV6-6 and TRBJ2-7; 11 nucleotides line up with TRBD1. The CDR3 runs 17 residues. J was trimmed by 0 bases and V by 5 bases; bases with no gene match: 9. Per the germline V gene, CDR1 is MNHNY and CDR2 is SVGAGI (reference sequence). The CDR3 nucleotides are TGTGCCAGCAGTCCGGGACAGGGGGTTGGGAGCTCCTACGAGCAGTACTTC. It translates to CASSPGQGVGSSYEQYF.

The J gene is TRBJ1-1, the V gene TRBV28, with TRBD1 identical over 8 bases. The V gene's germline CDR1 is MDHEN and CDR2 SYDVKM. J gave up 1 base and V 6 bases, and 7 bases lay outside the gene matches. The CDR3 length is 15 residues. DNA for the CDR3: TGTGCCAGCAGAAAATCCGGACAGGGGAACACTGAAGCTTTCTTT. Its protein product is CASRKSGQGNTEAFF. Using reference TRBV28 and TRBJ1-1 for the parts outside the CDR3, the full variable domain is DVKVTQSSRYLVKRTGEKVFLECVQDMDHENMFWYRQDPGLGLRLIYFSYDVKMKEKGDIPEGYSVSREKKERFSLILESASTNQTSMYLCASRKSGQGNTEAFFGQGTRLTVV.

CDR3 loop: CASTGGTGELFF. CDR3 coding DNA: TGTGCCAGCACAGGGGGCACCGGGGAGCTGTTTTTT. J is TRBJ2-2 and V is TRBV11-2; 7 nucleotides line up with TRBD1. Germline CDR1 is SGHAT and CDR2 is FQNNGV. The CDR3 consists of 12 residues. V dropped 7 bases and J dropped 4; count of bases not matched to a gene: 0.